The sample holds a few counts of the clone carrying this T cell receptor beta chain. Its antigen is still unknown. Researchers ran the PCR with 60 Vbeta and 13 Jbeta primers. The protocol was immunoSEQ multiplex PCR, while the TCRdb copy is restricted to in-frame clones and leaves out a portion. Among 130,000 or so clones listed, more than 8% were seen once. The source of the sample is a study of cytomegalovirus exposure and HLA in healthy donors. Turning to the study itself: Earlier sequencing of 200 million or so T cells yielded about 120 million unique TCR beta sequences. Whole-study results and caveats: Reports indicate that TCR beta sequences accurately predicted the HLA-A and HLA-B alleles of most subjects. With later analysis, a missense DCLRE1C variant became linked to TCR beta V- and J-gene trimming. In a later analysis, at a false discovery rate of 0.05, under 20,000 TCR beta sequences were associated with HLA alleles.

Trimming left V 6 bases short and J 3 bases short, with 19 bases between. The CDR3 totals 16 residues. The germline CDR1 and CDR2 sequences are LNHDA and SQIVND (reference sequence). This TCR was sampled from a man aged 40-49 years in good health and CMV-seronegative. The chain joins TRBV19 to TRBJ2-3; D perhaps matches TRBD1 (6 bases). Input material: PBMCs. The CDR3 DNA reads TGTGCCAGTAGAATATCCCAGACAGGTCGTACAGATACGCAGTATTTT. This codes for CASRISQTGRTDTQYF.